This T cell receptor beta chain is drawn from a study of blood T cell repertoires in COVID-19. Study details: COVID-19 samples collected from the United States, Italy and Spain covered acute and convalescent phases.

Germline values: CDR1 LGHNT, CDR2 FRNRAP. CDR3 length: 14 residues. The V and J ends lost 5 bases and 1 base respectively, with 9 bases between them. Using immunoSEQ multiplex PCR, the repertoire was profiled, and TCRdb retains in-frame clones only, with some absent. This sample has 98,000 or so clones, with around 90% found just once. The clonotype comes from a human donor in a cohort sampled during active COVID-19. The sample consisted of peripheral blood. The chain couples TRBV12-5 to TRBJ2-1; D is possibly TRBD2 (6 bases). CDR3 residues: CASGVGGSYNEQFF. The DNA for the CDR3 is TGTGCTAGTGGTGTCGGGGGTTCCTACAATGAGCAGTTCTTC.